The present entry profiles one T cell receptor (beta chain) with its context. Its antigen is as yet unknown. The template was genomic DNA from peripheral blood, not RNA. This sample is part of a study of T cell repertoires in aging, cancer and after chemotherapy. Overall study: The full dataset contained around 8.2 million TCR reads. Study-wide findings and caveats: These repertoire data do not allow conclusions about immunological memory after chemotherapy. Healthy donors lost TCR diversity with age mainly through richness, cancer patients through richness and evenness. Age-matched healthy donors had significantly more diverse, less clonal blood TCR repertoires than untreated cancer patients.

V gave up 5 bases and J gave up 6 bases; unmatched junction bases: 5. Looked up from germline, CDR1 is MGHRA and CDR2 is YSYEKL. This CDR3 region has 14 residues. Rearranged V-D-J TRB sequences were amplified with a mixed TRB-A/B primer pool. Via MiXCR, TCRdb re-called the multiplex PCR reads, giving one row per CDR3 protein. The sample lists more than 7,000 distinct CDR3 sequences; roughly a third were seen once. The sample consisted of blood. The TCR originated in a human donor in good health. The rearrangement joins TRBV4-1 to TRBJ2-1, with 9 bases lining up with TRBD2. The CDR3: CASSFAGGPNEQFF. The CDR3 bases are TGCGCCAGCAGCTTTGCGGGAGGGCCCAATGAGCAGTTCTTC.